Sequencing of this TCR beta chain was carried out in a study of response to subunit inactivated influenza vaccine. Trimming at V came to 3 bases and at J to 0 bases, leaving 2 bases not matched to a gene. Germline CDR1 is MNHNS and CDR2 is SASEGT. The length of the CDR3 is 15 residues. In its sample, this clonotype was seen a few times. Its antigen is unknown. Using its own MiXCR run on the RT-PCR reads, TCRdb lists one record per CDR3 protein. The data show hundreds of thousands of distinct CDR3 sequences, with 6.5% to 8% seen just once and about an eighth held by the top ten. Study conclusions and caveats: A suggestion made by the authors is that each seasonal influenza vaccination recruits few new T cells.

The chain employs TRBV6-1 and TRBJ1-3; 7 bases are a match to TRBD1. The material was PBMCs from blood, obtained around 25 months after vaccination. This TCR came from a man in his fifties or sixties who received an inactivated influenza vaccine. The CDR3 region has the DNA TGTGCCAGCAGTGAGGACAGGTTCTCTGGAAACACCATATATTTT. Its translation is CASSEDRFSGNTIYF.